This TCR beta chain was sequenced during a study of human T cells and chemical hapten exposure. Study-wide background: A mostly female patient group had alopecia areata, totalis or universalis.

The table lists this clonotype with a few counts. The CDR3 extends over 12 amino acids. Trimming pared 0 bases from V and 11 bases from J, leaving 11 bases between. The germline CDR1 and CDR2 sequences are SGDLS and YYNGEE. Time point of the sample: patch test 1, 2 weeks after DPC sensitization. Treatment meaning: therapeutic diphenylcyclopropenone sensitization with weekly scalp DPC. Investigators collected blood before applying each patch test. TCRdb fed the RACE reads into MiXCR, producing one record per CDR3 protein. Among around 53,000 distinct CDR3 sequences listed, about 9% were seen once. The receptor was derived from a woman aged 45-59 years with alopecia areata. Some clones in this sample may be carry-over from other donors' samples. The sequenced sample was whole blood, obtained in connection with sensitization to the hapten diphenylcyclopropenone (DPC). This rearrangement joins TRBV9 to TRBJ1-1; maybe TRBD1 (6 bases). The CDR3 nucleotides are TGTGCCAGCAGCGTAGGGCCAGGGGACGCTTTCTTT. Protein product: CASSVGPGDAFF.